A selection of T cell receptor beta chains follows, all from one sample in a study of neurological immune-mediated disorders. TCRdb reprocessed the 5' RACE reads via MiXCR and lists one record per CDR3 protein. The table has 30,000 to 45,000 distinct CDR3 sequences, about 4.4% seen once. Sequenced: CD4+ T cells from blood. These receptors were obtained from a man aged 18-30 years in good health. Each CDR3 is given with its conserved first and last residue. The D gene is left open where the match is weak. Size is stated for part of the rows, as once, few or many counts, or as a class when the clone is expanded.

>TRBV20-1|TRBD1|-|TRBJ1-3
TGCAGTGCTAGAGAAGACAGGGGGTATGGAAACACCATATATTTT
CSAREDRGYGNTIYF
>TRBV2|-|many|TRBJ2-7
TGTGCCAGCATTCGGTCCAGGGGACCTATCTACGAGCAGTACTTC
CASIRSRGPIYEQYF
>TRBV4-3|-|many|TRBJ2-1
TGCGCCAGCAGCCAAGATTCTGGGGGGTACGCTGAGCAGTTCTTC
CASSQDSGGYAEQFF
>TRBV20-1|-|many|TRBJ1-4
TGCAGTGCTAGAGCCGGGTTTAATGAAAAACTGTTTTTT
CSARAGFNEKLFF
>TRBV5-1|-|many|TRBJ1-2
TGCGCCAGCAGCGGGGACGGGAACTATGGCTACACCTTC
CASSGDGNYGYTF
>TRBV28|-|many|TRBJ1-4
TGTGCCAGCAGTTTACGGGGGGTCGAAAAACTGTTTTTT
CASSLRGVEKLFF
>TRBV5-1|-|many|TRBJ2-3
TGCGCCAGCAGCGCTTCCTTGGATACGCAGTATTTT
CASSASLDTQYF
>TRBV7-3|-|many|TRBJ1-1
TGTGCCAGCAGCTGGACTCCGAACACTGAAGCTTTCTTT
CASSWTPNTEAFF
>TRBV6-5|TRBD1|many|TRBJ1-5
TGTGCCAGCAGCAAACAGGGGGCGGGGGGTCAGCCCCAGCATTTT
CASSKQGAGGQPQHF
>TRBV12-3/TRBV12-4|-|many|TRBJ1-2
TGTGCCAGCAGTGGCCAGGGCTATGGCTACACCTTC
CASSGQGYGYTF
>TRBV4-1|TRBD1|many|TRBJ2-5
TGCGCCAGCAGTCTCGGTGCTGGGACAGGGCAAGAGACCCAGTACTTC
CASSLGAGTGQETQYF
>TRBV5-1|TRBD2|many|TRBJ2-3
TGCGCCAGCAGCGACGCCCCTGGCGCGGGGGGTAGAGATACGCAGTATTTT
CASSDAPGAGGRDTQYF
>TRBV7-2|TRBD1|many|TRBJ1-4
TGTGCCAGCAGCTTTAGACAGGGTGAAGAAAAACTGTTTTTT
CASSFRQGEEKLFF
>TRBV5-1|-|many|TRBJ2-7
TGCGCCAGCAGCCCGGTCGTAGCCTACGAGCAGTACTTC
CASSPVVAYEQYF
>TRBV29-1|-|medium-sized|TRBJ1-2
TGCAGCACTGGATCCCCTAACTATGGCTACACCTTC
CSTGSPNYGYTF
>TRBV21-1|-|many|TRBJ1-3
TGTGCCAGCGGGCGGGGTCCCGACCCCGACGGAAACACCATATATTTT
CASGRGPDPDGNTIYF
>TRBV14|-|medium-sized|TRBJ2-7
TGTGCCAGCAGCGCAGGGGTCCGCTCCTACGAGCAGTACTTC
CASSAGVRSYEQYF
>TRBV4-2|-|many|TRBJ2-7
TGTGCCAGCAGCCAAGTCAACCCTAGGGGGAGCTACGAGCAGTACTTC
CASSQVNPRGSYEQYF
>TRBV12-3/TRBV12-4|-|many|TRBJ2-5
TGTGCCAGCAGTCCCTTGGGGGAGACCCAGTACTTC
CASSPLGETQYF
>TRBV20-1|-|many|TRBJ2-3
TGCAGTGCTAGACCCGGGACCAAGGGGTCCGATACGCAGTATTTT
CSARPGTKGSDTQYF